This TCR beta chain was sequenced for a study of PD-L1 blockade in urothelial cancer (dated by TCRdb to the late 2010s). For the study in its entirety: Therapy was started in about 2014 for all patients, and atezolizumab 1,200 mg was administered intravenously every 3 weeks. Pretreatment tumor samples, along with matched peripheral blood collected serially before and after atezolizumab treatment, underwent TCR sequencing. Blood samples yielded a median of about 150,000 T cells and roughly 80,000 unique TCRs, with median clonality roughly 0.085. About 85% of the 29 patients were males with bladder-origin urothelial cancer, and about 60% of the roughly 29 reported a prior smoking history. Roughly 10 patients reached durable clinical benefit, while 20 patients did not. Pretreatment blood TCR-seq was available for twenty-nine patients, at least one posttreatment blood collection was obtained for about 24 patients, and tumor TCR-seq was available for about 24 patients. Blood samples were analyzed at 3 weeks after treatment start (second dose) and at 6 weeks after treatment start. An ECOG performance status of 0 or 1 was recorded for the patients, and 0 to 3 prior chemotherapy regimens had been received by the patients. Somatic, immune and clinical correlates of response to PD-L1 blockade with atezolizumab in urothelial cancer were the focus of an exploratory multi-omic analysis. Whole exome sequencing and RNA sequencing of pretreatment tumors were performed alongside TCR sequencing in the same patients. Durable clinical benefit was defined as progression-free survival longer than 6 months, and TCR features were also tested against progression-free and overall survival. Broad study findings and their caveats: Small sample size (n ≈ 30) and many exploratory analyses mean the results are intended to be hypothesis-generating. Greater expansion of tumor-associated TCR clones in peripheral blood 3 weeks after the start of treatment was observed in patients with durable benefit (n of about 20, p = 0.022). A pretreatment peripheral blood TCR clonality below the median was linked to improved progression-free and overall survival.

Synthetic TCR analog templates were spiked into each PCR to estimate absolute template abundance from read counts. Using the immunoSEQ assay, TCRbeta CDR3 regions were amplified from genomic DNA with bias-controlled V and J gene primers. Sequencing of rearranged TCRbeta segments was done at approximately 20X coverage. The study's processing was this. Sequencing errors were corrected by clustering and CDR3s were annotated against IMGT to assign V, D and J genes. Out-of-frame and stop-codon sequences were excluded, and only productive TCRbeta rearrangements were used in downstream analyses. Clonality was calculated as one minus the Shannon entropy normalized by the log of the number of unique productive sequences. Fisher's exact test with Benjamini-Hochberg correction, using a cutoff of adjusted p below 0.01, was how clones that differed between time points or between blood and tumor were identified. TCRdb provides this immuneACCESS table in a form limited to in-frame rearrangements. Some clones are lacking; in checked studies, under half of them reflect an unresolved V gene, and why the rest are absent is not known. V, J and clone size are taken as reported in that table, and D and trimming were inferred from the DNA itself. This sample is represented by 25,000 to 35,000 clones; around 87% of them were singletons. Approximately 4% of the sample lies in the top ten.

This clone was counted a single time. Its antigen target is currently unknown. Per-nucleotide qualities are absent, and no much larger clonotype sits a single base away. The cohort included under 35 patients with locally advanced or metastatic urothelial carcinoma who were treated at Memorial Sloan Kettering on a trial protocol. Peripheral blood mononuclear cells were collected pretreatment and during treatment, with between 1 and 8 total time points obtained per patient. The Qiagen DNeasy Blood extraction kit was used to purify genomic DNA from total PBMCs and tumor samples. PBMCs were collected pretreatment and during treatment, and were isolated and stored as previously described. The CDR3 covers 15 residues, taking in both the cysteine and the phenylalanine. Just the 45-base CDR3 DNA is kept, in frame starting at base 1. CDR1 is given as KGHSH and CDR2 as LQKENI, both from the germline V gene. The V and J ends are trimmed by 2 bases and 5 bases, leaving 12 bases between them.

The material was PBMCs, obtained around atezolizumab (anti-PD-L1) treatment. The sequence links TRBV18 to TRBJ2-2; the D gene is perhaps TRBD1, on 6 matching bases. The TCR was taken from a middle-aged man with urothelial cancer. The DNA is TGTGCCAGCTCACCAGTGACAGGCTATACCGGGGAGCTGTTTTTT. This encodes CASSPVTGYTGELFF.